These 30 T cell receptor beta chains were all obtained from the same sample, sequenced in a study of shared clonotypes between healthy human individuals. In the naive CD8 group, cells lacked CD45RO and were positively selected for CCR7, so terminally differentiated effector memory CD45RA+ cells were left out. The repertoire was sequenced with immunoSEQ multiplex PCR; TCRdb's copy has only in-frame clones and lacks some. The data show around 2,100,000 clones, about 95% seen once. The specimen was naive CD8+ T cells sorted from blood. The receptors originated from a man aged 18-30 years in good health.

The genes are TRBV7-9 and TRBJ1-4, with D unclear. CDR1 is SEHNR and CDR2 is FQNEAQ in the germline V gene (reference sequence). There are 14 residues in the CDR3. Trimming took 4 bases from V and 5 from J, leaving 11 bases between them. The chain's CDR3 is CASSSGYLNEKLFF. CDR3 nucleotide sequence: TGTGCCAGCAGCTCGGGGTACCTAAATGAAAAACTGTTTTTT.

The chain combines TRBV6-1 with TRBJ1-3; D gene unclear. The CDR3 has 15 amino acids. Germline assignment: CDR1 MNHNS and CDR2 SASEGT. The V and J ends lost 1 base and 0 bases respectively, with 7 bases between them. The CDR3 region has the DNA TGTGCCAGCAGTGAAGAGGCTGGCTCTGGAAACACCATATATTTT. Its protein product is CASSEEAGSGNTIYF.

The CDR3 nucleotides read TGTGCCAGCAGCCCGACAGGGGGCATTTACAATGAGCAGTTCTTC. Protein: CASSPTGGIYNEQFF. The V call is TRBV7-6, the J call TRBJ2-1; TRBD1 matches at 10 bases. The CDR3 has 15 residues. Trimming took 5 bases from V and 4 from J; bases not matched to a gene: 5. The V gene's germline CDR1 is SGHVS and CDR2 FNYEAQ.

To note about this clone: At one end, the junction sequence differs from germline, possibly due to a read error. V usage is TRBV27 and J usage is TRBJ2-2; D is perhaps TRBD2 (5 bases). Germline-derived CDR1 and CDR2 are MNHEY and SMNVEV (reference sequence). This CDR3 has 16 residues. CDR3 region: CASSISRGLDTGELFF. CDR3 coding DNA: TGTGCCAGCAGTATATCTCGGGGATTAGACACCGGGGAGCTGTTTTTT.

As DNA, the CDR3 is TGTGCCAGCAGCTTGGTAGGGGGGGCCCATGTCTCTGGAAACACCATATATTTT. It codes for CASSLVGGAHVSGNTIYF. The chain couples TRBV5-6 to TRBJ1-3; D perhaps matches TRBD1 (6 bases). This CDR3 is 18 amino acids long. V shed 0 bases and J shed 0 bases, with 16 bases lying between them. Per germline, CDR1 SGHDT and CDR2 YYEEEE.

The CDR3 region has the DNA TGTGCCAGCAGCAAAGGGGACTCCTCCTACGAGCAGTACTTC. This encodes CASSKGDSSYEQYF. This chain uses TRBV9 with TRBJ2-7, with a possible D match to TRBD2 (6 bases). Trimming cost V 4 bases and J 0 bases, with 11 bases left between them. CDR1 is SGDLS, CDR2 YYNGEE, per germline. This CDR3 has 14 residues.

V gene TRBV28 combines with J gene TRBJ1-1; tentative D call: TRBD1 (6 bases). Germline CDR1 is MDHEN and CDR2 is SYDVKM. The V gene lost 4 bases and the J gene lost 1 base, with 13 bases spanning the gap. The CDR3 totals 15 residues. CDR3 loop: CASSSHREGNTEAFF. For the CDR3, the DNA is TGTGCCAGCAGTTCACACAGGGAAGGGAACACTGAAGCTTTCTTT.

This clone was counted a single time. The J gene is TRBJ2-7, the V gene TRBV6-1; D is unresolved. The CDR3 is 13 amino acids. CDR1 MNHNS and CDR2 SASEGT come from the germline V gene. V shed 3 bases and J shed 2 bases, with 8 bases lying between them. This CDR3 is CASSDDLPYEQYF. CDR3 nucleotides: TGTGCCAGCAGTGACGACCTCCCCTACGAGCAGTACTTC.

A single count supports this clone. This chain links TRBV7-9 with TRBJ2-3; 7 nucleotides line up with TRBD2. The trim removed 2 bases at V and 3 bases at J, leaving 8 bases unmatched. The CDR3 is made up of 16 amino acids. Germline V gene lookup returns CDR1 SEHNR and CDR2 FQNEAQ (reference sequence). CDR3 sequence (DNA): TGTGCCAGCAGCTTACGGCTAGCGGAGGGGACAGATACGCAGTATTTT. Translating gives CASSLRLAEGTDTQYF.

This chain uses TRBV30 with TRBJ2-7, with a possible D match to TRBD2 (5 bases). The CDR3 totals 13 residues. CDR1 GTSNPN and CDR2 SVGIG come from the germline V gene (reference sequence). The V gene lost 2 bases and the J gene lost 4 bases, with 12 bases spanning the gap. DNA of the CDR3: TGTGCCTGGAGTATTGACTACACATACGAGCAGTACTTC. Translating it yields CAWSIDYTYEQYF.

This chain uses TRBV2 with TRBJ1-1; D perhaps matches TRBD1 (5 bases). The CDR3 extends over 14 amino acids. The germline V gene encodes CDR1 SNHLY and CDR2 FYNNEI. V lost 6 bases, J lost 3 bases, and 14 bases lay in between. The CDR3 bases are TGTGCCAGCAGGGTTGTGGGGGAGGACACTGAAGCTTTCTTT. It encodes CASRVVGEDTEAFF.

The sample holds one count of this clone. The chain joins TRBV7-2 to TRBJ1-6; a weak D match, TRBD1 (6 bases). Germline V gene sequence: CDR1 SGHTA, CDR2 FQGNSA. V dropped 1 base and J dropped 3 bases, with 10 bases sitting between them. CDR3 length equals 16 residues. The CDR3, as DNA: TGTGCCAGCAGCTTAGTAGGGGGGGGCTATAATTCACCCCTCCACTTT. Its protein is CASSLVGGGYNSPLHF. The complete variable domain, with remaining parts taken from reference TRBV7-2 and TRBJ1-6, reads GAGVSQSPSNKVTEKGKDVELRCDPISGHTALYWYRQSLGQGLEFLIYFQGNSAPDKSGLPSDRFSAERTGGSVSTLTIQRTQQEDSAVYLCASSLVGGGYNSPLHFGNGTRLTVT.

The DNA for the CDR3 is TGTGCCAGCAGTGAACTGGGGTTTGGGAGCGGGGCTAGCACAGATACGCAGTATTTT. Encoded protein: CASSELGFGSGASTDTQYF. This chain uses TRBV6-1 with TRBJ2-3, with 7 bases identical to TRBD2. The V segment lost 2 bases and the J segment 0 bases; nucleotides outside the gene matches: 14. The germline gives CDR1 MNHNS, CDR2 SASEGT. This CDR3 has 19 amino acids.

The chain joins TRBV19 to TRBJ2-2; 11 bases line up with TRBD2. V was clipped by 6 bases and J by 7 bases; unmatched bases: 7. The CDR3 sequence is 15 residues long. Germline lookup yields CDR1 LNHDA and CDR2 SQIVND (reference sequence). The CDR3 region is CASSPLAGVVGELFF. CDR3 nucleotides: TGTGCCAGTAGCCCACTAGCGGGAGTAGTCGGGGAGCTGTTTTTT.

As to this clone: Other nucleotide sequences from this sample produce the same CDR3. The chain combines TRBV6-5 with TRBJ1-1, with D possibly TRBD1 on 5 matching bases. The CDR3 has 13 amino acids. V lost 2 bases to trimming and J lost 4 bases, with 8 bases between them. Germline V gives CDR1 MNHEY, CDR2 SVGAGI. CDR3 loop: CASSYGGSTEAFF. The CDR3 nucleotides read TGTGCCAGCAGTTACGGGGGATCCACTGAAGCTTTCTTT.

The chain combines TRBV6-5 with TRBJ2-7, with 11 bases matching TRBD2. This CDR3 comprises 14 residues. Germline assignment: CDR1 MNHEY and CDR2 SVGAGI. The J segment lost 5 bases and the V segment lost 5 bases, leaving 5 bases of the junction unmatched. Here the CDR3 DNA reads TGTGCCAGCAGTGATAGCGGGAGGGCCGACGAGCAGTACTTC. Encoded protein: CASSDSGRADEQYF.

V is TRBV28 and J is TRBJ1-1; D unresolved. The CDR3 totals 13 residues. Germline V gives CDR1 MDHEN, CDR2 SYDVKM. The V end was cut by 2 bases, the J end by 6 bases, with 10 bases between. CDR3 sequence reads: CASSLPIEPEAFF. CDR3 in DNA: TGTGCCAGCAGTTTACCTATCGAACCTGAAGCTTTCTTT. Drawing the rest from reference TRBV28 and TRBJ1-1, the complete variable domain is DVKVTQSSRYLVKRTGEKVFLECVQDMDHENMFWYRQDPGLGLRLIYFSYDVKMKEKGDIPEGYSVSREKKERFSLILESASTNQTSMYLCASSLPIEPEAFFGQGTRLTVV.

The count of this clone is one. The rearrangement links TRBV9 to TRBJ1-6, with 8 positions matching TRBD1. The germline gives CDR1 SGDLS, CDR2 YYNGEE. V shed 3 bases and J 7 bases; nucleotides not matched to a gene: 6. This CDR3 region has 15 residues. The CDR3 DNA is TGTGCCAGCAGCGGGAAGACAGGGGTCAATTCACCCCTCCACTTT. Translating it yields CASSGKTGVNSPLHF.

With regard to this clone: The same CDR3 also results from other DNA sequences found in this sample. The chain combines TRBV6-5 with TRBJ2-2, with D tentatively TRBD2 (6 bases). The CDR3 is 16 amino acids. Trimming cost V 0 bases and J 1 base, with 9 bases left between them. Germline V CDR1 and CDR2: MNHEY, SVGAGI. The CDR3 coding sequence is TGTGCCAGCAGTTACTCATGGGGGGAGAACACCGGGGAGCTGTTTTTT. It is translated as CASSYSWGENTGELFF.

The chain employs TRBV5-6 and TRBJ1-2; 8 bases are a match to TRBD1. This CDR3 comprises 15 residues. CDR1 and CDR2 from the germline V gene are SGHDT and YYEEEE. V shed 4 bases and J 6 bases; nucleotides not matched to a gene: 11. This CDR3 reads CASSLSLDRGHGYTF. CDR3 coding DNA: TGTGCCAGCAGCCTTTCTCTAGACAGGGGCCATGGCTACACCTTC.

This chain links TRBV7-9 with TRBJ1-1; a weak D match, TRBD1 (6 bases). This CDR3 is built from 15 residues. V was clipped by 1 base and J by 1 base, with 10 bases between them. Looked up from germline, CDR1 is SEHNR and CDR2 is FQNEAQ (reference sequence). CDR3 protein: CASSLGGAPNTEAFF. CDR3 nucleotide sequence: TGTGCCAGCAGCTTAGGGGGGGCGCCGAACACTGAAGCTTTCTTT.

V and J are TRBV4-1 and TRBJ2-7, with a possible D match to TRBD1 (5 bases). V shed 4 bases and J shed 2 bases, with 18 bases lying between them. This CDR3 region has 16 residues. Per germline, CDR1 MGHRA and CDR2 YSYEKL. The CDR3 spells CASSLSHLGAAYEQYF. DNA for the CDR3: TGCGCCAGCAGCCTTTCGCACCTTGGGGCCGCCTACGAGCAGTACTTC.

V is TRBV11-2 and J is TRBJ2-2; no clear D. The CDR3 covers 16 residues. Trimming cost V 0 bases and J 3 bases, with 11 bases left between them. Germline CDR1 and CDR2: SGHAT and FQNNGV. In DNA form, the CDR3 reads TGTGCCAGCAGCTTAGATCTCACAGTTTACACCGGGGAGCTGTTTTTT. Translation gives CASSLDLTVYTGELFF. The full variable domain, completed using reference TRBV11-2 and TRBJ2-2, is EAGVAQSPRYKIIEKRQSVAFWCNPISGHATLYWYQQILGQGPKLLIQFQNNGVVDDSQLPKDRFSAERLKGVDSTLKIQPAKLEDSAVYLCASSLDLTVYTGELFFGEGSRLTVL.

As concerns this clone: The sample contains more than one DNA sequence encoding this CDR3. The chain is built from TRBV2 and TRBJ1-2, with D perhaps TRBD1 (6 bases). Germline values: CDR1 SNHLY, CDR2 FYNNEI. The CDR3 has 14 amino acids. V lost 0 bases and J lost 5, with 10 bases in between. The CDR3 reads CASSEALGAYGYTF. The CDR3 DNA reads TGTGCCAGCAGTGAAGCGCTGGGGGCGTATGGCTACACCTTC.

This clone came up once. The chain recombines TRBV29-1 with TRBJ2-1, with TRBD1 as a possible D gene (5 bases). Trimming shortened V by 3 bases and J by 0 bases, and 12 bases separated the two germline ends. The CDR3 runs to 15 residues. Per the germline V gene, CDR1 is SQVTM and CDR2 is ANQGSEA. CDR3 DNA: TGCAGCGTTGATGGGGCCGTTAGCTCCTACAATGAGCAGTTCTTC. The encoded protein is CSVDGAVSSYNEQFF.

To note about this clone: Other DNA variants within this sample encode the same CDR3. The rearrangement joins TRBV6-5 to TRBJ1-2; possible D gene TRBD1, 5 bases. The V end was cut by 2 bases, the J end by 4 bases, with 11 bases between. CDR3 length: 14 residues. Per the germline V gene, CDR1 is MNHEY and CDR2 is SVGAGI. CDR3 region: CASSYTGEGYGYTF. CDR3 in DNA: TGTGCCAGCAGTTACACAGGCGAAGGCTATGGCTACACCTTC.

The chain uses TRBV11-2 and TRBJ2-2, with a tentative D call TRBD1 (5 bases). The CDR3 runs 16 residues. Trimming pared 6 bases from V and 0 bases from J, leaving 14 bases between. The germline gives CDR1 SGHAT, CDR2 FQNNGV. Here the CDR3 DNA reads TGTGCCAGCAGAAACGGGCAGGGCGCGAACACCGGGGAGCTGTTTTTT. Translated, it gives CASRNGQGANTGELFF.

V and J are TRBV27 and TRBJ2-5, with a possible D match to TRBD1 (6 bases). From germline, CDR1 is MNHEY and CDR2 SMNVEV (reference sequence). This CDR3 spans 14 amino acids. V lost 5 bases to trimming and J lost 0 bases, with 10 bases between them. CDR3 in amino acids: CASSLTGNQETQYF. The DNA of the CDR3 is TGTGCCAGCAGTCTTACAGGGAACCAAGAGACCCAGTACTTC.

This chain uses TRBV13 with TRBJ1-1; D might be TRBD1 (5 bases). Germline V gene data show CDR1 as PRHDT and CDR2 as FYEKMQ (reference sequence). Trimming left V 0 bases short and J 10 bases short, with 15 bases between. CDR3 length equals 14 residues. CDR3 bases: TGTGCCAGCAGCTTAGGGTCACAGGCCTGGGGAGCTTTCTTT. It translates to CASSLGSQAWGAFF.

This clone came up once. The rearrangement links TRBV14 to TRBJ1-3; 7 bases are a match to TRBD1. V was pared by 5 bases and J by 0 bases, with 16 bases of the junction left unmatched. Per the germline V gene, CDR1 is SGHDN and CDR2 is FVKESK. The CDR3 loop spans 19 amino acids. The CDR3 nucleotides read TGTGCCAGCAGCTCAACCCCACGGGACAGCCTCCTCTCTGGAAACACCATATATTTT. Translation: CASSSTPRDSLLSGNTIYF.